The next 29 T cell receptor beta chains were all read from a single sample in a study of T-cell reconstitution after alpha-beta-depleted transplantation in children. Molecular barcoding with unique molecular identifiers was used for the TCRbeta library. Each CDR3 protein gets one entry after TCRdb re-called the PCR reads with MiXCR. The data contain nearly 350,000 distinct CDR3 sequences, around 15% of them seen just once; the ten biggest clones take up roughly 40%. Source: PBMCs, mostly from graft donor cells, taken 360 days after TCRalphabeta/CD19-depleted stem cell transplant. These receptors all come from a male patient aged 2-10 years who had a stem cell transplant for acute lymphoblastic leukemia, so the T cells may come from the graft donor.

The V and J genes are TRBV20-1 and TRBJ1-1; D remains unclear. V was pared by 0 bases and J by 2 bases, with 7 bases between. There are 13 residues in the CDR3. Per the germline V gene, CDR1 is DFQATT and CDR2 is SNEGSKA (reference sequence). CDR3 bases: TGCAGTGCTAGAGATAGGACCAACACTGAAGCTTTCTTT. Translated, it gives CSARDRTNTEAFF.

In this sample, this clonotype turned up a few times. The V call is TRBV20-1, the J call TRBJ1-6, with D maybe TRBD1 (6 bases). The CDR3 length is 14 residues. V lost 6 bases and J lost 10, with 19 bases in between. Per the germline V gene, CDR1 is DFQATT and CDR2 is SNEGSKA (reference sequence). The CDR3 sequence: CSANPGQPFSPLHF. The DNA of the CDR3 is TGCAGTGCGAACCCGGGACAACCCTTCTCACCCCTCCACTTT.

This clonotype was counted ten times or more. The chain joins TRBV4-2 to TRBJ2-7; perhaps D is TRBD1 or TRBD2 (5 bases each). The germline CDR1 and CDR2 sequences are LGHNA and YNFKEQ. The V end lost 3 bases, the J end lost 0 bases, and 12 bases lay between the germline ends. The CDR3 loop spans 15 amino acids. CDR3 sequence reads: CASSQLSGGSYEQYF. The CDR3 DNA follows: TGTGCCAGCAGCCAGCTTAGTGGGGGCTCCTACGAGCAGTACTTC.

This clonotype was observed a handful of times. The chain recombines TRBV11-1 with TRBJ2-6; the D gene could be TRBD1 or TRBD2 (5 bases each). This CDR3 has 18 residues. V lost 5 bases and J lost 2, with 19 bases in between. The V gene's germline CDR1 is SGHAT and CDR2 FQDESV (reference sequence). The CDR3 sequence: CASSEIRDRKTGANVLTF. The CDR3 nucleotides are TGTGCCAGCAGCGAGATCCGGGACCGGAAAACTGGGGCCAACGTCCTGACTTTC. Full variable domain (missing parts from reference TRBV11-1 and TRBJ2-6): EAEVAQSPRYKITEKSQAVAFWCDPISGHATLYWYRQILGQGPELLVQFQDESVVDDSQLPKDRFSAERLKGVDSTLKIQPAELGDSAMYLCASSEIRDRKTGANVLTFGAGSRLTVL.

The chain has TRBV11-3 and TRBJ2-2; no clear D. Trimming removed 5 bases at V and 7 bases at J, with 11 bases between. This CDR3 contains 13 residues. The germline gives CDR1 SGHNT, CDR2 YENEEA. The CDR3 sequence: CASSPSPSGELFF. DNA for the CDR3: TGTGCCAGCAGCCCGTCCCCCAGCGGGGAGCTGTTTTTT. The full variable domain, with the rest looked up from reference TRBV11-3 and TRBJ2-2, is EAGVVQSPRYKIIEKKQPVAFWCNPISGHNTLYWYLQNLGQGPELLIRYENEEAVDDSQLPKDRFSAERLKGVDSTLKIQPAELGDSAVYLCASSPSPSGELFFGEGSRLTVL.

The V gene is TRBV5-1, the J gene TRBJ2-7; D remains ambiguous. The CDR3 length is 13 residues. Trimming cost V 2 bases and J 2 bases, with 8 bases left between them. The V gene's germline CDR1 is SGHRS and CDR2 YFSETQ. The CDR3 spells CASSFEVTYEQYF. The CDR3 DNA reads as TGCGCCAGCAGCTTTGAAGTTACCTACGAGCAGTACTTC.

The CDR3: CASSYSGGLHQPQHF. The CDR3 region has the DNA TGTGCCAGCAGTTACTCGGGAGGACTACATCAGCCCCAGCATTTT. The V gene is TRBV6-5, the J gene TRBJ1-5; unclear D gene. The V end was cut by 0 bases, the J end by 5 bases, with 11 bases between. CDR1 and CDR2 (germline): MNHEY, SVGAGI. This CDR3 has 15 residues.

The gene calls are TRBV4-3 and TRBJ2-5, with D possibly matching TRBD2 (5 bases). The V gene lost 0 bases and the J gene lost 5 bases, with 13 bases spanning the gap. Germline V gene data show CDR1 as LGHNA and CDR2 as YSLEER. The CDR3 is 15 amino acids. The CDR3 is CASSQERGFRETQYF. The CDR3 DNA sequence: TGCGCCAGCAGCCAAGAACGGGGTTTCCGGGAGACCCAGTACTTC.

This clonotype was picked up a small number of times. This chain connects TRBV12-3 or TRBV12-4 to TRBJ1-1; no firm D call. Trimming shortened V by 7 bases and J by 3 bases, and 15 bases separated the two germline ends. The CDR3 totals 14 residues. The CDR3: CASTVIGTDTEAFF. As DNA, the CDR3 is TGTGCCAGCACTGTTATCGGCACCGACACTGAAGCTTTCTTT.

Only a few counts were recorded for this clonotype. The rearrangement uses TRBV4-3 and TRBJ2-3; perhaps D is TRBD1 or TRBD2 (5 bases each). The length of the CDR3 is 14 residues. Trimming took off 0 bases at V and 5 bases at J, with 9 bases between the two ends. Germline loops: CDR1 LGHNA, CDR2 YSLEER. The CDR3: CASSQDGGLDTQYF. The CDR3 DNA is TGCGCCAGCAGCCAAGATGGGGGTTTAGATACGCAGTATTTT.

This clonotype was counted at least ten times. The chain has TRBV18 and TRBJ2-2, with D tentatively TRBD1 (6 bases). V was trimmed by 2 bases and J by 3 bases, leaving 10 bases between them. CDR1 and CDR2 (germline): KGHSH, LQKENI. This CDR3 contains 15 residues. The CDR3 spells CASSPAQGDTGELFF. The CDR3 DNA sequence: TGTGCCAGCTCACCAGCACAGGGCGACACCGGGGAGCTGTTTTTT.

This clonotype occurred a few times. The chain joins TRBV29-1 to TRBJ1-2, with D perhaps TRBD1 (6 bases). The CDR3 consists of 12 residues. V lost 7 bases, J lost 4 bases, and 13 bases lay in between. Germline V lookup: CDR1 SQVTM, CDR2 ANQGSEA. CDR3 residues: CSGQTGLYGYTF. The CDR3, as DNA: TGCAGCGGGCAGACAGGCCTCTATGGCTACACCTTC.

The chain links TRBV5-1 to TRBJ2-3; 11 nucleotides match TRBD2. The trim removed 6 bases at V and 7 bases at J, leaving 10 bases unmatched. The germline V gene has CDR1 SGHRS and CDR2 YFSETQ. The CDR3 covers 15 residues. The CDR3 sequence is CASNPLAGGPHTQYF. DNA for the CDR3: TGCGCCAGCAATCCCTTAGCGGGAGGGCCACATACGCAGTATTTT.

This clonotype appeared a few times. The CDR3 is CSARGDRRGTDTQYF. The CDR3 bases are TGCAGTGCTAGAGGGGACAGGAGGGGCACAGATACGCAGTATTTT. V is TRBV20-1 and J is TRBJ2-3; 8 positions match TRBD1. The CDR3 covers 15 residues. With V trimmed by 1 base and J by 1 base, 4 bases remained unmatched. CDR1 and CDR2 from the germline V gene are DFQATT and SNEGSKA (reference sequence).

The V and J genes are TRBV4-3 and TRBJ2-7; TRBD1 matches 7 bases. The germline gives CDR1 LGHNA, CDR2 YSLEER. The CDR3 sequence is 13 residues long. Unmatched junction bases numbered 8, after V lost 9 bases and J lost 3 bases. The CDR3 DNA follows: TGCGCCAGACCGATAACAGGGGTCTACGAGCAGTACTTC. Translation gives CARPITGVYEQYF.

This chain uses TRBV12-3 or TRBV12-4 with TRBJ2-7, with 9 bases aligning to TRBD2. CDR3 length: 15 residues. Unmatched junction bases numbered 7, after V lost 7 bases and J lost 0 bases. The CDR3, as DNA: TGTGCCAGCACCAAGACTAGCGGTTACTCCTACGAGCAGTACTTC. As protein: CASTKTSGYSYEQYF.

This chain joins TRBV20-1 and TRBJ2-7; 8 bases map to TRBD1. The trim removed 6 bases at V and 4 bases at J, leaving 11 bases unmatched. There are 14 residues in the CDR3. CDR1 DFQATT and CDR2 SNEGSKA come from the germline V gene (reference sequence). CDR3 sequence (DNA): TGCAGTGCAGCAAGGGGGACAGGCTCTTACGAGCAGTACTTC. It codes for CSAARGTGSYEQYF.

The chain employs TRBV6-2 or TRBV6-3 and TRBJ2-1; D uncertain. The germline gives CDR1 MNHEY, CDR2 SVGEGT. This CDR3 has 12 amino acids. With 9 bases removed from V and 6 bases from J, the gap between germline ends came to 12 bases. CDR3 sequence reads: CASAPRSNEQFF. The CDR3, as DNA: TGTGCCAGTGCCCCTAGGAGCAATGAGCAGTTCTTC.

The J gene is TRBJ2-7, the V gene TRBV12-3 or TRBV12-4; tentatively, D is TRBD1 (7 bases). The CDR3 runs 14 residues. Trimming removed 3 bases at V and 3 bases at J, with 12 bases between. The CDR3, as DNA: TGTGCCAGCAGTTTTGTCAGGGGGGTCTACGAGCAGTACTTC. It is translated as CASSFVRGVYEQYF.

This rearrangement joins TRBV5-1 to TRBJ2-2, with 13 bases that match TRBD2. V was pared by 3 bases and J by 5 bases, with 10 bases of the junction left unmatched. CDR1 and CDR2 from the germline V gene are SGHRS and YFSETQ. CDR3 length: 18 amino acids. The CDR3 coding sequence is TGCGCCAGCAGCTGGTCGACTAGCGGGAGGAGTGGAACCGGGGAGCTGTTTTTT. This codes for CASSWSTSGRSGTGELFF.

The chain recombines TRBV4-3 with TRBJ2-1, with 9 bases that match TRBD2. The CDR3 runs 15 residues. CDR1 LGHNA and CDR2 YSLEER come from the germline V gene. After removal of 4 bases from V and 8 bases from J, the junction contained 9 bases not matched to a gene. The CDR3 nucleotides read TGCGCCAGCAGCCTTGCGGGACTAGCAGTCGATGAGCAGTTCTTC. Translated, it gives CASSLAGLAVDEQFF.

This clonotype has at least ten counts. J is TRBJ2-1 and V is TRBV5-1; 9 bases match TRBD2. There are 15 residues in the CDR3. Germline-derived CDR1 and CDR2 are SGHRS and YFSETQ. J was trimmed by 6 bases and V by 0 bases; bases with no gene match: 4. CDR3 in amino acids: CASSLDLAGSNEQFF. CDR3 nucleotides: TGCGCCAGCAGCTTGGACCTAGCGGGAAGCAATGAGCAGTTCTTC.

This clonotype showed up just a few times. The chain couples TRBV11-2 to TRBJ1-4, with a weak D call TRBD1 (6 bases). Trimming pared 1 base from V and 1 base from J, leaving 13 bases between. This CDR3 contains 17 residues. The V gene's germline CDR1 is SGHAT and CDR2 FQNNGV. CDR3 residues: CASSLGPLRGTNEKLFF. CDR3 in DNA: TGTGCCAGCAGCTTAGGTCCCCTCAGGGGAACTAATGAAAAACTGTTTTTT.

This clonotype was seen a handful of times. V and J are TRBV4-1 and TRBJ1-5, with D possibly matching TRBD1 (5 bases). The length of the CDR3 is 17 residues. V was cut by 0 bases and J by 2 bases, with 14 bases left in between. In germline, CDR1 is MGHRA, CDR2 YSYEKL. This CDR3 is CASSQDLSGHGNQPQHF. In DNA form, the CDR3 reads TGCGCCAGCAGCCAAGATCTGTCAGGGCATGGCAATCAGCCCCAGCATTTT.

The genes are TRBV20-1 and TRBJ2-7; TRBD1 aligns across 8 bases. Trimming removed 2 bases from V and 4 bases from J; junction bases left unmatched: 7. The CDR3 spans 14 residues. Germline V lookup: CDR1 DFQATT, CDR2 SNEGSKA (reference sequence). CDR3: CSARKLDREYEQYF. The CDR3 bases are TGCAGTGCTAGAAAACTGGACAGGGAGTACGAGCAGTACTTC.

This clonotype has a handful of counts. The chain has TRBV4-2 and TRBJ2-1; 9 bases align to TRBD2. CDR1 LGHNA and CDR2 YNFKEQ come from the germline V gene. The V and J ends lost 4 bases and 5 bases, in that order; junction bases with no gene match: 15. The CDR3 is 18 residues long. The CDR3 protein is CASSRRALAGSFNNEQFF. CDR3 nucleotides: TGTGCCAGCAGCCGCCGAGCCCTAGCGGGATCGTTTAACAATGAGCAGTTCTTC.

This clonotype was picked up a small number of times. The V gene is TRBV7-9, the J gene TRBJ1-6; D not certain. Looked up from germline, CDR1 is SEHNR and CDR2 is FQNEAQ (reference sequence). The CDR3 is 17 residues long. With 2 bases removed from V and 7 bases from J, the gap between germline ends came to 18 bases. The CDR3 loop reads CASSLTSRAELNSPLHF. Written as DNA, the CDR3 is TGTGCCAGCAGCTTAACTTCACGGGCCGAGCTAAATTCACCCCTCCACTTT. Looking up the rest from reference TRBV7-9 and TRBJ1-6 gives the full variable domain: DTGVSQNPRHKITKRGQNVTFRCDPISEHNRLYWYRQTLGQGPEFLTYFQNEAQLEKSRLLSDRFSAERPKGSFSTLEIQRTEQGDSAMYLCASSLTSRAELNSPLHFGNGTRLTVT.

The genes are TRBV10-3 and TRBJ2-7; no firm D call. Germline lookup yields CDR1 ENHRY and CDR2 SYGVKD. The CDR3 has 16 residues. V lost 5 bases and J lost 0, with 17 bases in between. CDR3 DNA sequence: TGTGCCATCAGTTCCCGACCCCGTACGGGCTCCTACGAGCAGTACTTC. It encodes CAISSRPRTGSYEQYF.

In this sample, this clonotype turned up a few times. The V call is TRBV5-6, the J call TRBJ2-5, with TRBD1 matching 7 bases. V dropped 3 bases and J dropped 5; count of bases not matched to a gene: 13. The CDR3 consists of 16 residues. Germline V gives CDR1 SGHDT, CDR2 YYEEEE. The chain's CDR3 is CASSSYRGPSRETQYF. CDR3 nucleotides: TGTGCCAGCAGCTCCTACAGGGGCCCTTCCAGGGAGACCCAGTACTTC.